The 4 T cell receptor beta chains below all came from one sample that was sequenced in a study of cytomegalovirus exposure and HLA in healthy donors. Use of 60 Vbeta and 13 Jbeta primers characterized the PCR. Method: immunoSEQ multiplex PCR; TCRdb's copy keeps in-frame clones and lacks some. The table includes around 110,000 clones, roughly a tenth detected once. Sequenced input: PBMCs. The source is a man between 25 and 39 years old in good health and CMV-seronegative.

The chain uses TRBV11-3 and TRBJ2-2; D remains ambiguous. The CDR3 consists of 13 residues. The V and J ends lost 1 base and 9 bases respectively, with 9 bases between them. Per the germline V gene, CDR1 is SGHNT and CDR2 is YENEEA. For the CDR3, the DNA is TGTGCCAGCAGCTTAGGTAGAGGAAGGGAGCTGTTTTTT. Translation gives CASSLGRGRELFF.

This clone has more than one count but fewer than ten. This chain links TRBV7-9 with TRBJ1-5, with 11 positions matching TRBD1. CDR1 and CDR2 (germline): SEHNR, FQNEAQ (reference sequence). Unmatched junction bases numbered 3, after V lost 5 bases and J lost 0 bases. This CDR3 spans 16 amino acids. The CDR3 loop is CASSLGQGASNQPQHF. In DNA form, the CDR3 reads TGTGCCAGCAGCCTAGGACAGGGGGCTAGCAATCAGCCCCAGCATTTT. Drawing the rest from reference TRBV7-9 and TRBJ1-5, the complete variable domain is DTGVSQNPRHKITKRGQNVTFRCDPISEHNRLYWYRQTLGQGPEFLTYFQNEAQLEKSRLLSDRFSAERPKGSFSTLEIQRTEQGDSAMYLCASSLGQGASNQPQHFGDGTRLSIL.

CDR3 nucleotides: TGTGCCAGCAGTCCCCGGACAGGACTCCAGCCCCAGCATTTT. This sequence encodes CASSPRTGLQPQHF. The V and J genes are TRBV6-5 and TRBJ1-5; 7 bases fit TRBD1. The germline gives CDR1 MNHEY, CDR2 SVGAGI. This CDR3 has 14 amino acids. Germline trimming cut 5 bases from V and 7 bases from J; bases unmatched to any gene: 8.

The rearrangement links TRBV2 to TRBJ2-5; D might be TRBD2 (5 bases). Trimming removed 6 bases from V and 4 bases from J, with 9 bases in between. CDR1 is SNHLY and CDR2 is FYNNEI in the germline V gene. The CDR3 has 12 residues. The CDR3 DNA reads TGTGCCAGCAGGGGAGAAATAGAGACCCAGTACTTC. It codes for CASRGEIETQYF.